Described below is a single TCR beta chain sequence and its context. Original methodology: Nucleated cell counts were estimated from reference gene primer amplification. Some clones are missing from TCRdb's copy, which holds only in-frame ones; the method was immunoSEQ multiplex PCR. That table gives V, J and clone size, and the DNA gave D and trimming. The sample carries a few hundred thousand clones, 85% recorded once. This CDR3 is built from 15 residues. V gave up 6 bases and J gave up 8 bases, with 17 bases separating them. Looked up from germline, CDR1 is SGHDN and CDR2 is FVKESK. The sample comes from a study of blood T cell repertoires in COVID-19. Study-level information: PBMCs, B-cell-depleted T cells, or T cells were the source of the cDNA or gDNA that made up the material.

Individuals drawn from approximately 26 US areas were roughly 18 to 95 years old. Cohort allocation depended upon clinical history that participants reported. The receptor was isolated from a woman aged 50 to 60 who had recovered from COVID-19. The sequenced material came from PBMCs or T cells enriched from blood (not recorded which). The chain employs TRBV14 and TRBJ1-6; possibly TRBD1 for D (6 bases). CDR3 nucleotides: TGTGCCAGCAGTCGACAGGCCACGCGGGATTCACCCCTCCACTTT. Its translation: CASSRQATRDSPLHF.